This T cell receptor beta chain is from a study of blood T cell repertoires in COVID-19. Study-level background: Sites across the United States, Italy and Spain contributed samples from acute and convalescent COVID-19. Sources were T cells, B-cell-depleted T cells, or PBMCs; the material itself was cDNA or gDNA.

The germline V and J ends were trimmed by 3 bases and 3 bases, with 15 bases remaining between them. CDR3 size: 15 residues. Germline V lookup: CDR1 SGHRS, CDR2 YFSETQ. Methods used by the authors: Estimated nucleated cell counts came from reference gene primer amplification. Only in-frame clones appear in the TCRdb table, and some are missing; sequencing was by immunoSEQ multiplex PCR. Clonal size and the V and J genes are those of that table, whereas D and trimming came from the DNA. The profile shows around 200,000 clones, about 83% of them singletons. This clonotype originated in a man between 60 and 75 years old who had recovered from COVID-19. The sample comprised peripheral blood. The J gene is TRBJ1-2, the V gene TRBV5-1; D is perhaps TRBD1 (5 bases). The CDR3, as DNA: TGCGCCAGCAGCTACGGACAAGGGGATTACTATGGCTACACCTTC. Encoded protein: CASSYGQGDYYGYTF.